The subject of this entry is one T cell receptor (beta chain). What it binds is not known. TCRdb's table, derived via immunoSEQ multiplex PCR, lists solely in-frame clones and lacks some. The sample consists of 150,000 to 190,000 clones, 90% of them appearing once. This entry comes from a study of T cell responses to AZD1222 COVID-19 vaccine. Across the whole study: Samples with a second dose at about 4 or about 12 weeks were pooled together. Study results and caveats: Repertoire collection took place solely once the T cell response had peaked.

With V trimmed by 6 bases and J by 1 base, 4 bases remained unmatched. The CDR3 runs to 16 residues. CDR1 and CDR2 (germline): MRHNA, SNTAGT. This sequence was found in an adult in good health. The V gene is TRBV6-4, the J gene TRBJ2-3; 13 nucleotides match TRBD2. The specimen comprised peripheral blood, sampled on day 0 of AZD1222 vaccination. CDR3 sequence: CASSEGTSGGTDTQYF. In DNA form, the CDR3 reads TGTGCCAGCAGCGAGGGGACTAGCGGGGGCACAGATACGCAGTATTTT.